Listed below are T cell receptor beta chains from one sample, sequenced in a study of identical twins. MiXCR, applied by TCRdb to the 5' RACE reads, yields one record per CDR3 protein. This sample has around 250,000 distinct CDR3 sequences; about an eighth occur once, and the top ten carry more than 3.5%. In addition, the sample was reused for a study of yellow fever vaccine responses in identical twins.

The specimen was memory (CD45RO+) T cells sorted from blood. Source of these receptors: a woman younger than 30 in good health. CDR3s include the opening cysteine and the closing phenylalanine or tryptophan. A D gene is named only where the DNA matches it firmly. Part of the rows lack a size; the others show once, few, many or a class for expanded clones.

j_call d_call clone_size v_call cdr3_aa cdr3_nt
TRBJ2-5 TRBD1 - TRBV7-2 CASSPQSQGERGTQYF TGTGCCAGCAGCCCACAATCACAGGGGGAAAGGGGGACCCAGTACTTC
TRBJ2-5 - few TRBV6-5 CASSYFRGKETQYF TGTGCCAGCAGTTACTTTAGGGGGAAGGAGACCCAGTACTTC
TRBJ1-4 - - TRBV13 CASRTRVRNEKLFF TGTGCCAGCAGAACACGGGTGCGGAATGAAAAACTGTTTTTT
TRBJ2-2 - few TRBV20-1 CSARDLAANTGELFF TGCAGTGCTAGAGATCTGGCGGCGAACACCGGGGAGCTGTTTTTT
TRBJ2-1 - many TRBV29-1 CSVPAPSSYNEQFF TGCAGCGTTCCTGCGCCAAGCTCCTACAATGAGCAGTTCTTC
TRBJ1-4 TRBD1 many TRBV5-1 CASSSQGARDEKLFF TGCGCCAGCAGCTCGCAGGGGGCTCGCGATGAAAAACTGTTTTTT
TRBJ2-5 TRBD1 - TRBV20-1 CSSQSLQGARETQYF TGCAGTAGCCAATCCCTACAGGGGGCTAGAGAGACCCAGTACTTC
TRBJ2-3 TRBD1 - TRBV10-3 CAISRDRLLSTQYF TGTGCCATCAGTAGGGACAGGCTGTTGTCTACGCAGTATTTT
TRBJ2-1 - few TRBV4-3 CASSQDEGFYNEQFF TGCGCCAGCAGCCAAGATGAGGGGTTCTACAATGAGCAGTTCTTC
TRBJ2-2 - - TRBV4-1 CASSRYTGNTGELFF TGCGCCAGCAGCCGCTACACAGGGAACACCGGGGAGCTGTTTTTT
TRBJ2-5 - many TRBV12-3/TRBV12-4 CASRLQETQYF TGTGCCAGCAGGTTACAAGAGACCCAGTACTTC
TRBJ2-3 TRBD1 few TRBV4-3 CASSQDSGGYTDTQYF TGCGCCAGCAGCCAAGATTCAGGGGGCTACACAGATACGCAGTATTTT
TRBJ1-2 - - TRBV15 CATSRGSADGYTF TGTGCCACCAGCAGAGGTTCGGCAGACGGCTACACCTTC
TRBJ2-7 TRBD2 - TRBV6-2/TRBV6-3 CASSPILAGGYEQYF TGTGCCAGCAGCCCTATACTAGCGGGAGGCTACGAGCAGTACTTC
TRBJ2-1 - - TRBV15 CATSRDGGRVNEQFF TGTGCCACCAGCAGAGATGGGGGTAGGGTAAATGAGCAGTTCTTC
TRBJ1-3 - few TRBV7-9 CASSLTGRGNTIYF TGTGCCAGCAGCTTAACGGGGAGAGGAAACACCATATATTTT
TRBJ2-2 - many TRBV3-1 CASESLAFNTGELFF TGTGCCAGCGAGAGCCTAGCGTTCAACACCGGGGAGCTGTTTTTT
TRBJ2-5 - - TRBV23-1 CASSQSEGADQETQYF TGCGCCAGCAGTCAATCGGAGGGGGCCGACCAAGAGACCCAGTACTTC
TRBJ2-4 - few TRBV12-3/TRBV12-4 CASSFSGVGAGNIQYF TGTGCCAGCAGTTTCTCCGGCGTGGGGGCCGGAAACATTCAGTACTTC
TRBJ2-5 - - TRBV20-1 CSAPERGRETQYF TGCAGTGCACCGGAGAGGGGCCGAGAGACCCAGTACTTC
TRBJ2-7 - few TRBV6-2/TRBV6-3 CASSKSGMIREQYF TGTGCCAGCTCTAAAAGTGGGATGATACGGGAGCAGTACTTC
TRBJ2-2 TRBD1 few TRBV11-3 CASSRDRVNTGELFF TGTGCCAGCAGCCGGGACAGGGTTAACACCGGGGAGCTGTTTTTT
TRBJ2-2 TRBD2 few TRBV3-1 CASSHRTSVAGELFF TGTGCCAGCAGCCACCGGACTAGCGTCGCCGGGGAGCTGTTTTTT
TRBJ2-2 - - TRBV24-1 CATSGVAGANTGELFF TGTGCCACCAGTGGGGTGGCAGGGGCGAACACCGGGGAGCTGTTTTTT
TRBJ2-1 - few TRBV21-1 CASSKRARRNYNEFF TGTGCCAGCAGCAAACGGGCGCGGCGGAACTACAATGAGTTCTTC
TRBJ1-1 - - TRBV12-3/TRBV12-4 CASSYVAEAFF TGTGCCAGCAGTTACGTGGCTGAAGCTTTCTTT
TRBJ2-1 - few TRBV7-9 CASSLHEQFF TGTGCCAGCAGCTTACATGAGCAGTTCTTC
TRBJ1-4 TRBD1 many TRBV7-2 CASSSTGRIDEKLFF TGTGCCAGCAGCTCGACAGGGAGAATTGATGAAAAACTGTTTTTT
TRBJ2-7 TRBD2 - TRBV7-3 CASSLRAGGSEQYF TGTGCCAGCAGCTTAAGAGCGGGGGGGAGCGAGCAGTACTTC
TRBJ2-1 TRBD1 many TRBV7-2 CASSRTGIRNEQFF TGTGCCAGCAGCCGGACAGGGATCCGCAATGAGCAGTTCTTC
TRBJ1-5 - - TRBV20-1 CSASSAGGAGNQPQHF TGCAGTGCTAGTAGTGCGGGGGGCGCAGGCAATCAGCCCCAGCATTTT
TRBJ2-6 - few TRBV30 CAWSVGLPGANVLTF TGTGCCTGGAGTGTAGGTCTGCCTGGGGCCAACGTCCTGACTTTC
TRBJ2-3 - many TRBV20-1 CSVRGTQKGDTQYF TGCAGTGTTCGGGGGACCCAAAAAGGGGATACGCAGTATTTT
TRBJ2-7 TRBD1 few TRBV10-3 CAIRTGTGDYEQYF TGTGCCATCAGGACCGGGACAGGGGACTACGAGCAGTACTTC
TRBJ2-1 TRBD2 many TRBV12-3/TRBV12-4 CASSPGTSGRAGGEQFF TGTGCCAGCAGCCCCGGGACTAGCGGGAGGGCCGGGGGTGAGCAGTTCTTC
TRBJ2-7 TRBD1 few TRBV7-6 CASSIQGDTPNYEQYF TGTGCCAGCAGCATCCAGGGGGACACACCAAACTACGAGCAGTACTTC
TRBJ2-2 - - TRBV20-1 CSAMGGGTGELFF TGCAGTGCCATGGGAGGGGGCACCGGGGAGCTGTTTTTT
TRBJ2-2 - many TRBV6-5 CASSYSPPAATSTGELFF TGTGCCAGCAGTTACTCTCCTCCGGCAGCAACGAGCACCGGGGAGCTGTTTTTT
TRBJ2-2 TRBD1 many TRBV12-3/TRBV12-4 CASSADRGIGELFF TGTGCCAGCAGCGCCGACAGGGGAATCGGGGAGCTGTTTTTT
TRBJ2-1 TRBD2 few TRBV20-1 CSVPPIAGSYNEQFF TGCAGTGTCCCGCCGATAGCGGGCTCCTACAATGAGCAGTTCTTC
TRBJ1-1 - many TRBV11-2 CASSLDPRMTEAFF TGTGCCAGCAGCTTAGATCCTCGAATGACTGAAGCTTTCTTT
TRBJ2-5 TRBD1 few TRBV11-2 CASSLGGQGIGETQYF TGTGCCAGCAGCTTAGGGGGACAGGGGATCGGGGAGACCCAGTACTTC
TRBJ1-4 TRBD1 few TRBV28 CASGSGTGREKLFF TGTGCCAGCGGCTCCGGGACAGGTCGTGAAAAACTGTTTTTT
TRBJ2-1 TRBD2 few TRBV5-1 CASSLGLAGLAGREQFF TGCGCCAGCAGCTTGGGGCTTGCGGGACTAGCCGGGCGGGAGCAGTTCTTC
TRBJ2-2 TRBD1 - TRBV2 CASRLTGTANTGELFF TGTGCCAGCAGACTTACCGGGACAGCGAACACCGGGGAGCTGTTTTTT
TRBJ1-6 TRBD1 - TRBV6-1 CASGTGAGNSPLHF TGTGCCAGCGGGACAGGTGCGGGGAATTCACCCCTCCACTTT
TRBJ1-1 - many TRBV5-1 CASSSTAPGNAEAFF TGCGCCAGCAGCTCTACCGCCCCAGGGAACGCTGAAGCTTTCTTT
TRBJ2-5 - - TRBV2 CASSTAGTTQETQYF TGTGCCAGCAGTACAGCCGGGACAACCCAAGAGACCCAGTACTTC
TRBJ2-5 - few TRBV4-3 CASSQALRETQYF TGCGCCAGCAGCCAAGCCCTCCGGGAGACCCAGTACTTC
TRBJ2-7 TRBD2 few TRBV9 CASSDGTSGGEQYF TGTGCCAGCAGCGACGGGACTAGCGGGGGCGAGCAGTACTTC
TRBJ2-3 TRBD2 - TRBV10-3 CAIAYPAGGVDTQYF TGTGCCATCGCATATCCAGCGGGAGGGGTCGATACGCAGTATTTT
TRBJ2-7 - few TRBV4-3 CASSQDLRQLSSYEQYF TGCGCCAGCAGCCAAGATCTCAGACAGCTTAGTTCCTACGAGCAGTACTTC
TRBJ1-5 - many TRBV12-3/TRBV12-4 CASSLRAEQPQHF TGTGCCAGCAGTCTCCGGGCCGAGCAGCCCCAGCATTTT